The 21 T cell receptor beta chains below all came from one sample that was sequenced in a study of radiation and T cells in renal cell carcinoma. Here immunoSEQ multiplex PCR was the method, and the copy in TCRdb shows in-frame clones only, minus some. This repertoire shows approximately 94,000 clones, 82% found once; its top ten account for roughly 6.1%. Indicated time point: baseline pretreatment blood. Stated treatment: 15 Gy SBRT to primary tumor, nephrectomy 4 weeks later. Specimen: blood, collected from a patient whose treatment included radiotherapy and nephrectomy. The receptors come from a man in his fifties or sixties with renal cell carcinoma.

The chain couples TRBV19 to TRBJ2-2; a weak D match, TRBD1 (5 bases). Germline V gene sequence: CDR1 LNHDA, CDR2 SQIVND (reference sequence). CDR3 length: 15 residues. Deletions cut 3 bases from V and 1 base from J, with 9 bases between. For the CDR3, the DNA is TGTGCCAGTAGTATTAACCAGGGGAACACCGGGGAGCTGTTTTTT. Translated: CASSINQGNTGELFF.

The CDR3 spells CASSQQREDTDTQYF. The CDR3 DNA follows: TGCGCCAGCAGCCAACAGCGGGAGGACACAGATACGCAGTATTTT. V gene TRBV4-1 combines with J gene TRBJ2-3; 9 nucleotides align to TRBD2. The germline gives CDR1 MGHRA, CDR2 YSYEKL. CDR3 length: 15 amino acids. The ends lost 2 bases at V and 2 bases at J; junction bases unmatched: 2.

This clone has a handful of counts. This chain connects TRBV29-1 to TRBJ2-7; D possibly corresponds to TRBD2 (5 bases). Germline assignment: CDR1 SQVTM and CDR2 ANQGSEA. V lost 7 bases, J lost 1 base, and 14 bases lay in between. The CDR3 is 13 amino acids. CDR3 residues: CSAGPRGSYEQYF. CDR3 in DNA: TGCAGCGCTGGGCCCAGAGGGTCCTACGAGCAGTACTTC.

The V and J genes are TRBV28 and TRBJ1-2; 7 nucleotides line up with TRBD1. CDR1 MDHEN and CDR2 SYDVKM come from the germline V gene. The CDR3 covers 15 residues. The V and J ends lost 5 bases and 2 bases, in that order; junction bases with no gene match: 8. CDR3 sequence reads: CASSPQLTGNYGYTF. CDR3 nucleotide sequence: TGTGCCAGCAGTCCGCAACTGACAGGGAACTATGGCTACACCTTC.

This rearrangement joins TRBV7-2 to TRBJ2-4, with D unresolved. CDR1 is SGHTA, CDR2 FQGNSA, per germline. Trimming pared 5 bases from V and 8 bases from J, leaving 10 bases between. This CDR3 contains 12 residues. The CDR3: CASSPNEYIQYF. As DNA, the CDR3 is TGTGCCAGCAGCCCCAATGAGTACATTCAGTACTTC.

The gene calls are TRBV28 and TRBJ2-7, with 10 bases matching TRBD2. Trimming at V came to 3 bases and at J to 2 bases, leaving 7 bases not matched to a gene. The CDR3 is 16 amino acids. The germline gives CDR1 MDHEN, CDR2 SYDVKM. The CDR3 DNA reads as TGTGCCAGCAGTTTGACTCGACTAGCGGGTACCTACGAGCAGTACTTC. The encoded protein is CASSLTRLAGTYEQYF. Full variable domain (missing parts from reference TRBV28 and TRBJ2-7): DVKVTQSSRYLVKRTGEKVFLECVQDMDHENMFWYRQDPGLGLRLIYFSYDVKMKEKGDIPEGYSVSREKKERFSLILESASTNQTSMYLCASSLTRLAGTYEQYFGPGTRLTVT.

This sequence joins TRBV27 and TRBJ2-7; 7 bases are shared with TRBD1. This CDR3 comprises 16 residues. CDR1 MNHEY and CDR2 SMNVEV come from the germline V gene (reference sequence). With V trimmed by 0 bases and J by 3 bases, 8 bases remained unmatched. CDR3 DNA sequence: TGTGCCAGCAGTTTATCAGGACAGGTGGAGATCTACGAGCAGTACTTC. Translating it yields CASSLSGQVEIYEQYF.

The chain recombines TRBV27 with TRBJ2-1, with D unresolved. Per germline, CDR1 MNHEY and CDR2 SMNVEV (reference sequence). The length of the CDR3 is 13 residues. Deletions cut 7 bases from V and 6 bases from J, with 13 bases between. The CDR3 DNA is TGTGCCAGCACCTCCCAGAGTCCCAATGAGCAGTTCTTC. Its protein is CASTSQSPNEQFF.

This clone has only a few counts. This chain uses TRBV5-1 with TRBJ2-3, with D uncertain. V was cut by 0 bases and J by 2 bases, with 7 bases left in between. Looked up from germline, CDR1 is SGHRS and CDR2 is YFSETQ. The CDR3 contains 14 residues. DNA for the CDR3: TGCGCCAGCAGCTTGGCAACCGACACAGATACGCAGTATTTT. Residues: CASSLATDTDTQYF.

The chain recombines TRBV27 with TRBJ2-7; 7 bases align to TRBD2. Germline V lookup: CDR1 MNHEY, CDR2 SMNVEV (reference sequence). The CDR3 consists of 14 residues. Germline trimming cut 6 bases from V and 2 bases from J; bases unmatched to any gene: 7. CDR3 nucleotides: TGTGCCAGCAGCCCGGGGGGACTAACCTACGAGCAGTACTTC. Its protein product is CASSPGGLTYEQYF.

The chain combines TRBV4-3 with TRBJ1-5, with no clear D. V was trimmed by 1 base and J by 4 bases, leaving 5 bases between them. Germline V gives CDR1 LGHNA, CDR2 YSLEER. This CDR3 region has 13 residues. CDR3 amino acids: CASSQVWNQPQHF. The DNA for the CDR3 is TGCGCCAGCAGCCAAGTGTGGAATCAGCCCCAGCATTTT.

This chain links TRBV10-2 with TRBJ2-7; 9 bases map to TRBD1. The CDR3 is 15 residues long. V gave up 3 bases and J gave up 3 bases; unmatched junction bases: 6. Germline CDR1 WSHSY, CDR2 SAAADI. CDR3 in DNA: TGCGCCAGCAGTGACCGGGACAGGGTGTTCTACGAGCAGTACTTC. Protein product: CASSDRDRVFYEQYF.

The J gene is TRBJ1-6, the V gene TRBV7-2, with 7 nucleotides matching TRBD1. Germline V gene data show CDR1 as SGHTA and CDR2 as FQGNSA. This CDR3 contains 14 residues. The V gene end was trimmed by 4 bases and the J gene end by 10 bases; junction bases not matched to a gene: 7. The DNA for the CDR3 is TGTGCCAGCAGCTACCAGGGGGTCGGCTCACCCCTCCACTTT. It specifies CASSYQGVGSPLHF. The full variable domain, completed using reference TRBV7-2 and TRBJ1-6, is GAGVSQSPSNKVTEKGKDVELRCDPISGHTALYWYRQSLGQGLEFLIYFQGNSAPDKSGLPSDRFSAERTGGSVSTLTIQRTQQEDSAVYLCASSYQGVGSPLHFGNGTRLTVT.

The rearrangement uses TRBV5-1 and TRBJ2-2; weak D call: TRBD2 (5 bases). Germline V gene data show CDR1 as SGHRS and CDR2 as YFSETQ. The CDR3 is made up of 11 amino acids. V was trimmed by 6 bases and J by 7 bases, leaving 7 bases between them. CDR3 in amino acids: CASMGVGELFF. CDR3 bases: TGCGCCAGCATGGGAGTCGGGGAGCTGTTTTTT.

The V gene is TRBV19, the J gene TRBJ2-1; 13 nucleotides match TRBD2. The CDR3 is 15 residues long. V was clipped by 5 bases and J by 6 bases; unmatched bases: 4. The germline V gene encodes CDR1 LNHDA and CDR2 SQIVND (reference sequence). The CDR3 DNA follows: TGTGCCAGTAGTCGGACTAGCGGGAGTCCCAATGAGCAGTTCTTC. Residues: CASSRTSGSPNEQFF.

Worth noting for this clone: In the same sample, other DNA sequences code for this CDR3. The genes are TRBV6-1 and TRBJ1-1, with 8 bases lining up with TRBD1. Losses at the gene ends were 6 bases for V and 4 bases for J; bases not matched to a gene: 4. Germline CDR1 is MNHNS and CDR2 is SASEGT. The CDR3 consists of 13 residues. CDR3 amino acids: CASSLDRATEAFF. DNA for the CDR3: TGTGCCAGCAGCTTGGACAGGGCCACTGAAGCTTTCTTT.

This chain connects TRBV10-3 to TRBJ2-3; 9 bases are a match to TRBD2. V lost 6 bases to trimming and J lost 3 bases; unmatched junction nucleotides: 7. This CDR3 has 15 amino acids. Per germline, CDR1 ENHRY and CDR2 SYGVKD. In DNA, the CDR3 is TGTGCCATCAGGACGACTAGCGGACCAACAGATACGCAGTATTTT. It is translated as CAIRTTSGPTDTQYF.

V usage is TRBV28 and J usage is TRBJ2-7; no clear D gene. From germline, CDR1 is MDHEN and CDR2 SYDVKM. The CDR3 totals 13 residues. V gave up 5 bases and J gave up 2 bases, with 10 bases separating them. Here the CDR3 reads CASSPTGAYEQYF. CDR3 DNA: TGTGCCAGCAGTCCTACTGGTGCCTACGAGCAGTACTTC.

The chain recombines TRBV9 with TRBJ2-3; 10 nucleotides match TRBD1. This CDR3 has 14 residues. The J segment lost 10 bases and the V segment lost 4 bases, leaving 9 bases of the junction unmatched. The germline gives CDR1 SGDLS, CDR2 YYNGEE. The CDR3 loop is CASSPGTGERPQYF. CDR3 in DNA: TGTGCCAGCAGCCCCGGGACAGGGGAGCGACCGCAGTATTTT.

V and J are TRBV6-5 and TRBJ1-2; D is uncertain. Per the germline V gene, CDR1 is MNHEY and CDR2 is SVGAGI. V dropped 0 bases and J dropped 8 bases, with 7 bases sitting between them. This CDR3 region has 12 residues. CDR3 amino acids: CASSYSRSGYTF. As DNA, the CDR3 is TGTGCCAGCAGTTACTCGAGGAGCGGCTACACCTTC.

The chain couples TRBV5-1 to TRBJ2-1; D not certain. Germline assignment: CDR1 SGHRS and CDR2 YFSETQ. The CDR3 has 13 amino acids. The ends were cut back, 0 bases at V and 2 bases at J, with 3 bases in the middle. CDR3 amino acids: CASSLGAYNEQFF. In nucleotides, the CDR3 is TGCGCCAGCAGCTTGGGTGCCTACAATGAGCAGTTCTTC.